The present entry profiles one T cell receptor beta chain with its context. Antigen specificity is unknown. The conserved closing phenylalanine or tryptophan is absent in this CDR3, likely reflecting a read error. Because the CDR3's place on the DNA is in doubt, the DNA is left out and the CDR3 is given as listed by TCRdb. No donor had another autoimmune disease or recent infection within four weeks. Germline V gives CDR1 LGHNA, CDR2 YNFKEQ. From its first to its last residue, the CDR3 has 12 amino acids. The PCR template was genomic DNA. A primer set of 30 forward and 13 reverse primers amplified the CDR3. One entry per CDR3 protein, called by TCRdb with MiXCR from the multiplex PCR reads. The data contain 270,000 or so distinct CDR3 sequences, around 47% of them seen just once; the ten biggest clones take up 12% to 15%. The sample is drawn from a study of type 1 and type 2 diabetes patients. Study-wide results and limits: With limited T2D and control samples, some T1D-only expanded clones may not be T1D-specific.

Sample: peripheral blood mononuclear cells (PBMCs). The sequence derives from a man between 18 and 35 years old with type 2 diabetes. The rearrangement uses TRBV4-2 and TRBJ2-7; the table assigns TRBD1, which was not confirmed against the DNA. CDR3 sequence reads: CASSQDRAGWYL.